A single sample is the source of the 15 T cell receptor beta chains below, sequenced in a study of control samples from healthy donors and cancer patients. Sequencing used immunoSEQ multiplex PCR; TCRdb keeps in-frame clones, though not all of them. The table shows 150,000 to 200,000 clones, with roughly 88% occurring only once. The sequenced sample was blood. The receptors derive from a woman aged 25 to 39 in good health.

This chain connects TRBV27 to TRBJ2-2, with 9 bases aligning to TRBD2. Germline V gene data show CDR1 as MNHEY and CDR2 as SMNVEV (reference sequence). The V and J ends lost 5 bases and 3 bases, in that order; junction bases with no gene match: 10. The CDR3 has 17 residues. The CDR3 region has the DNA TGTGCCAGCAGTGCCGGCGGGGCGGGAGGGCACACCGGGGAGCTGTTTTTT. Its translation: CASSAGGAGGHTGELFF.

J is TRBJ2-7 and V is TRBV6-5; 10 nucleotides line up with TRBD2. Germline trimming cut 6 bases from V and 6 bases from J; bases unmatched to any gene: 8. This CDR3 comprises 14 residues. CDR1 is MNHEY, CDR2 SVGAGI, per germline. The CDR3 is CASRESGRAGEQYF. Written as DNA, the CDR3 is TGTGCCAGCAGGGAGAGCGGGAGGGCAGGCGAGCAGTACTTC.

The rearrangement joins TRBV6-1 to TRBJ2-5; either TRBD1 or TRBD2 may fit D (7 bases each). Germline CDR1 and CDR2: MNHNS and SASEGT. With 2 bases removed from V and 5 bases from J, the gap between germline ends came to 9 bases. This CDR3 has 13 residues. CDR3 sequence reads: CASSEQGGETQYF. CDR3 bases: TGTGCCAGCAGTGAACAGGGGGGGGAGACCCAGTACTTC.

This rearrangement joins TRBV27 to TRBJ1-6, with TRBD1 identical over 9 bases. Per the germline V gene, CDR1 is MNHEY and CDR2 is SMNVEV (reference sequence). The CDR3 spans 15 residues. V was clipped by 8 bases and J by 9 bases; unmatched bases: 11. CDR3 nucleotides: TGTGCCAGCGGTCGGGGGACAGGGTCGCGTTCACCCCTCCACTTT. Translating it yields CASGRGTGSRSPLHF.

This clone showed up just a few times. The V and J genes are TRBV19 and TRBJ2-5; TRBD1 or TRBD2 may be the D gene (6 bases each). Germline values: CDR1 LNHDA, CDR2 SQIVND (reference sequence). The CDR3 has 17 residues. V lost 3 bases to trimming and J lost 5 bases, with 22 bases between them. The CDR3 here is CASSMRQALTRGETQYF. CDR3 in DNA: TGTGCCAGTAGTATGAGACAGGCCTTGACCCGGGGGGAGACCCAGTACTTC.

The chain is built from TRBV6-2 or TRBV6-3 and TRBJ1-4; 8 bases align to TRBD1. The germline gives CDR1 MNHEY, CDR2 SVGEGT. With V trimmed by 6 bases and J by 6 bases, 12 bases remained unmatched. CDR3 length equals 16 residues. The CDR3 coding sequence is TGTGCCAGCAGCAAAACCGGGACAGGAGGGTATGAAAAACTGTTTTTT. Protein: CASSKTGTGGYEKLFF.

The chain recombines TRBV28 with TRBJ2-4; 9 nucleotides match TRBD1. V lost 7 bases to trimming and J lost 1 base; unmatched junction nucleotides: 17. Germline CDR1 reads MDHEN; CDR2 reads SYDVKM. The CDR3 is 19 residues long. The CDR3 sequence is CASKDTGTGIIRAKNIQYF. The CDR3 region has the DNA TGTGCCAGCAAAGATACCGGGACAGGGATAATTCGTGCCAAAAACATTCAGTACTTC.

The gene calls are TRBV7-9 and TRBJ1-4; no firm D call. CDR1 is SEHNR, CDR2 FQNEAQ, per germline (reference sequence). Between the trimmed V and J ends, which lost 3 bases and 4 bases, there was a span of 12 bases. The CDR3 runs 15 residues. CDR3 DNA: TGTGCCAGCAGCTTCGACACGACCTTTAATGAAAAACTGTTTTTT. Protein product: CASSFDTTFNEKLFF.

The J gene is TRBJ2-3, the V gene TRBV19; D might be TRBD2 (5 bases). The CDR3 contains 14 residues. The germline gives CDR1 LNHDA, CDR2 SQIVND (reference sequence). Trimming left V 4 bases short and J 0 bases short, with 8 bases between. The CDR3 DNA reads TGTGCCAGTAGTAGGACTGTTAGCACAGATACGCAGTATTTT. Its translation is CASSRTVSTDTQYF. Variable domain in full (rest from reference TRBV19 and TRBJ2-3): DGGITQSPKYLFRKEGQNVTLSCEQNLNHDAMYWYRQDPGQGLRLIYYSQIVNDFQKGDIAEGYSVSREKKESFPLTVTSAQKNPTAFYLCASSRTVSTDTQYFGPGTRLTVL.

This chain connects TRBV3-1 (or the pseudogene TRBV3-2) to TRBJ2-5; weak D call: TRBD2 (7 bases). The V gene lost 4 bases and the J gene lost 3 bases, with 24 bases spanning the gap. This CDR3 comprises 18 residues. CDR1 is LGHDT and CDR2 is YNNKEL in the germline V gene (reference sequence). CDR3 DNA: TGTGCCAGCAGCCTTTACGGCGGGGGCCACCAACGAGAAGAGACCCAGTACTTC. Translation: CASSLYGGGHQREETQYF.

V and J are TRBV19 and TRBJ2-7, with D unclear. This CDR3 contains 11 residues. The germline V and J ends were trimmed by 1 base and 6 bases, with 4 bases remaining between them. Germline CDR1 and CDR2: LNHDA and SQIVND (reference sequence). Written as DNA, the CDR3 is TGTGCCAGTAGTATAGGGGTCGAGCAGTACTTC. This codes for CASSIGVEQYF. Full variable domain (remainder filled in from reference TRBV19 and TRBJ2-7): DGGITQSPKYLFRKEGQNVTLSCEQNLNHDAMYWYRQDPGQGLRLIYYSQIVNDFQKGDIAEGYSVSREKKESFPLTVTSAQKNPTAFYLCASSIGVEQYFGPGTRLTVT.

This clone was picked up one time. The V gene is TRBV6-5, the J gene TRBJ2-1; TRBD2 matches 13 bases. CDR3 size: 14 residues. Trimming at V came to 6 bases and at J to 9 bases, leaving 5 bases not matched to a gene. Germline CDR1 and CDR2: MNHEY and SVGAGI. This CDR3 is CASRRGLAGAEQFF. CDR3 in DNA: TGTGCCAGCAGAAGAGGACTAGCGGGAGCTGAGCAGTTCTTC.

This chain connects TRBV3-1 (or the pseudogene TRBV3-2) to TRBJ1-2, with 7 bases that match TRBD1. This CDR3 has 15 residues. The junction had 7 bases not matched to a gene; V was cut back by 4 bases and J by 2 bases. The germline V gene encodes CDR1 LGHDT and CDR2 YNNKEL (reference sequence). The CDR3 sequence is CASSPFDRANYGYTF. The CDR3, as DNA: TGTGCCAGCAGCCCGTTTGACAGGGCAAACTATGGCTACACCTTC.

This chain joins TRBV9 and TRBJ2-5, with TRBD2 identical over 8 bases. Unmatched junction bases numbered 3, after V lost 2 bases and J lost 3 bases. In germline, CDR1 is SGDLS, CDR2 YYNGEE. The CDR3 extends over 14 amino acids. CDR3 protein: CASSVRGGKETQYF. The DNA for the CDR3 is TGTGCCAGCAGCGTCCGGGGGGGAAAAGAGACCCAGTACTTC.

The V and J genes are TRBV11-2 and TRBJ2-5; tentative D call: TRBD1 (6 bases). CDR1 and CDR2 (germline): SGHAT, FQNNGV. The CDR3 is made up of 15 amino acids. V was clipped by 0 bases and J by 4 bases, with 12 bases between them. The CDR3 is CASSLEWTESETQYF. The CDR3 region has the DNA TGTGCCAGCAGCTTAGAGTGGACAGAGTCAGAGACCCAGTACTTC. Combining the CDR3 with reference TRBV11-2 and TRBJ2-5 gives the whole variable domain EAGVAQSPRYKIIEKRQSVAFWCNPISGHATLYWYQQILGQGPKLLIQFQNNGVVDDSQLPKDRFSAERLKGVDSTLKIQPAKLEDSAVYLCASSLEWTESETQYFGPGTRLLVL.